Shown below are 9 T cell receptor beta chains from a single sample sequenced in a study of siplizumab effects on memory and regulatory T cells. Clones were read by immunoSEQ multiplex PCR, and TCRdb kept only the in-frame ones, dropping some. Here the sample spans about 100,000 clones, about 91% being singletons. Sequencing was performed on CD4+ T cells sorted from blood. These receptors all come from a human donor in good health.

This chain connects TRBV5-4 to TRBJ2-2; D may be TRBD1 (6 bases). Germline V gene data show CDR1 as SGHNT and CDR2 as YYREEE (reference sequence). Trimming removed 1 base from V and 3 bases from J, with 7 bases in between. The CDR3 extends over 14 amino acids. The CDR3 is CASSLSGDTGELFF. Here the CDR3 DNA reads TGTGCCAGCAGCTTGTCAGGGGACACCGGGGAGCTGTTTTTT.

The rearrangement uses TRBV14 and TRBJ1-2; D remains ambiguous. CDR1 and CDR2 from the germline V gene are SGHDN and FVKESK. Trimming left V 4 bases short and J 4 bases short, with 13 bases between. CDR3 length: 14 residues. The CDR3 loop reads CASSLLTWGYGYTF. DNA of the CDR3: TGTGCCAGCAGCCTCCTGACATGGGGCTATGGCTACACCTTC.

This sequence joins TRBV14 and TRBJ2-3, with 7 bases matching TRBD1. The ends lost 2 bases at V and 4 bases at J; junction bases unmatched: 6. Germline V gene data show CDR1 as SGHDN and CDR2 as FVKESK. The CDR3 spans 15 residues. CDR3 loop: CASSQRGHGADTQYF. CDR3 in DNA: TGTGCCAGCAGCCAAAGGGGGCATGGGGCAGATACGCAGTATTTT.

V is TRBV7-3 and J is TRBJ1-3; unclear D gene. The V and J ends lost 3 bases and 0 bases respectively, with 6 bases between them. Germline CDR1 is SGHTA and CDR2 is FQGTGA. The CDR3 consists of 14 residues. CDR3 nucleotide sequence: TGTGCCAGCAGCTTGGGAGTCTCTGGAAACACCATATATTTT. This encodes CASSLGVSGNTIYF.

The genes are TRBV6-5 and TRBJ2-7, with 8 nucleotides matching TRBD1. CDR1 MNHEY and CDR2 SVGAGI come from the germline V gene. The CDR3 extends over 14 amino acids. Germline trimming cut 8 bases from V and 2 bases from J; bases unmatched to any gene: 8. CDR3 in amino acids: CASSMSQGAYEQYF. CDR3 nucleotides: TGTGCCAGCTCCATGTCACAGGGGGCCTACGAGCAGTACTTC.

The chain couples TRBV6-6 to TRBJ1-1, with TRBD1 as a possible D gene (5 bases). CDR1 is MNHNY and CDR2 is SVGAGI in the germline V gene (reference sequence). Between the trimmed V and J ends, which lost 0 bases and 9 bases, there was a span of 14 bases. CDR3 length: 14 residues. DNA of the CDR3: TGTGCCAGCAGTTACTCGATCCCGGGGGGAAAAGCTTTCTTT. Its translation is CASSYSIPGGKAFF.

The rearrangement joins TRBV19 to TRBJ2-3; 10 positions agree with TRBD2. The CDR3 spans 15 residues. From germline, CDR1 is LNHDA and CDR2 SQIVND (reference sequence). V shed 7 bases and J 0 bases; nucleotides not matched to a gene: 4. CDR3 DNA: TGTGCCAGTACCGAGCGGGGGGGGAGCACAGATACGCAGTATTTT. Protein sequence: CASTERGGSTDTQYF. Full variable domain (remainder filled in from reference TRBV19 and TRBJ2-3): DGGITQSPKYLFRKEGQNVTLSCEQNLNHDAMYWYRQDPGQGLRLIYYSQIVNDFQKGDIAEGYSVSREKKESFPLTVTSAQKNPTAFYLCASTERGGSTDTQYFGPGTRLTVL.

The chain has TRBV7-8 and TRBJ2-3; TRBD2 aligns across 10 bases. Germline CDR1 is SGHVS and CDR2 is FQNEAQ. There are 16 residues in the CDR3. J lost 8 bases, V lost 5 bases, and 13 bases had no gene match. This CDR3 reads CASSGSTSGVFGTQYF. The CDR3 bases are TGTGCCAGCAGCGGCAGCACTAGCGGGGTGTTTGGTACGCAGTATTTT.

This clone was found once. The chain is built from TRBV6-5 and TRBJ1-5, with TRBD1 matching over 10 bases. The germline V gene has CDR1 MNHEY and CDR2 SVGAGI. This CDR3 region has 15 residues. With V trimmed by 6 bases and J by 3 bases, 5 bases remained unmatched. CDR3 coding DNA: TGTGCCAGCAGAACGGGACAGGGGAACAATCAGCCCCAGCATTTT. Protein product: CASRTGQGNNQPQHF.